This T cell receptor (beta chain) appears in the sequencing data of a study of siplizumab effects on memory and regulatory T cells. Using immunoSEQ multiplex PCR, the repertoire was profiled, and TCRdb retains in-frame clones only, with some absent. The data show about 69,000 clones, about 90% seen once. Per germline, CDR1 SGHDT and CDR2 YYEEEE. V gave up 5 bases and J gave up 6 bases; unmatched junction bases: 11. CDR3 length equals 14 residues. The origin of this receptor is a human donor in good health. The sequenced sample consisted of Tregs sorted from blood. The rearrangement links TRBV5-6 to TRBJ2-7; 7 positions match TRBD1. DNA of the CDR3: TGTGCCAGCAGTCAGACCGGGACAGATGGCGAGCAGTACTTC. The encoded protein is CASSQTGTDGEQYF.